The entry below describes one TCR beta chain. Its target is not known. It was in the United States that all participants with HIV were treated. The entry originates in a study of long-term antiretroviral therapy in people with HIV. Study results and caveats: HIV repertoires showed narrower CDR3 length ranges than controls.

The CDR3 contains 13 residues. From germline, CDR1 is SNHLY and CDR2 FYNNEI. Deletions cut 5 bases from V and 8 bases from J, with 10 bases between. Samples were assayed with immunoSEQ v3.0 at survey level. TCRdb's copy holds only in-frame clones and misses some; the assay was immunoSEQ multiplex PCR. The sample has tens of thousands of clones, 80% to 95% seen once. The J gene is TRBJ1-6, the V gene TRBV2; D call uncertain. The specimen was unsorted PBMCs, collected roughly 5 years after starting antiretroviral therapy. This TCR came from a middle-aged woman with HIV. The CDR3 DNA follows: TGTGCCAGCAGTTATGAAGAGTATTCACCCCTCCACTTT. The encoded protein is CASSYEEYSPLHF.